These 26 T cell receptor beta chains were all obtained from the same sample, sequenced in a study of T cells after yellow fever vaccination. TCRdb reanalysed the 5' RACE reads using MiXCR and keeps one entry per CDR3 protein. Among about 63,000 distinct CDR3 sequences listed, roughly 7.4% were seen once. The source material was CD8+ T cells sorted from PBMCs, sampled 15 days after the yellow fever booster vaccination. The receptors were gathered from a man aged 25 to 45 who received the YFV17D yellow fever vaccine.

Ten or more counts support this clonotype. This chain joins TRBV11-2 and TRBJ2-7; TRBD2 might be the D (6 bases). This CDR3 is built from 13 residues. The germline V and J ends were trimmed by 5 bases and 2 bases, with 10 bases remaining between them. Germline CDR1 reads SGHAT; CDR2 reads FQNNGV. The DNA of the CDR3 is TGTGCCAGCAGCCCTGCTAGCGCCTACGAGCAGTACTTC. Translated: CASSPASAYEQYF.

This clonotype showed up just a few times. This chain connects TRBV12-3 or TRBV12-4 to TRBJ2-7; TRBD1 or TRBD2 may be the D gene (5 bases each). The CDR3 is 13 residues long. Trimming left V 5 bases short and J 6 bases short, with 14 bases between. CDR3 sequence reads: CASSPLRGSEQYF. The DNA of the CDR3 is TGTGCCAGCAGTCCACTTCGGGGCTCCGAGCAGTACTTC.

This clonotype has a count of ten or more. The genes are TRBV11-3 and TRBJ1-1; D call uncertain. V gave up 2 bases and J gave up 5 bases, with 6 bases separating them. The CDR3 has 12 residues. Germline loops: CDR1 SGHNT, CDR2 YENEEA. The CDR3, as DNA: TGTGCCAGCAGCTTATTTTTGACTGAAGCTTTCTTT. Translated, it gives CASSLFLTEAFF.

This clonotype was recorded at least ten times. V usage is TRBV24-1 and J usage is TRBJ2-3; 10 bases align to TRBD2. V lost 2 bases, J lost 4 bases, and 2 bases stayed unmatched. The CDR3 loop spans 15 amino acids. The germline CDR1 and CDR2 sequences are KGHDR and SFDVKD. The DNA of the CDR3 is TGTGCCACCAGTGATTGGACTAGCGGTCCAGATACGCAGTATTTT. Translated, it gives CATSDWTSGPDTQYF.

This clonotype was observed many times. The chain employs TRBV20-1 and TRBJ2-2; perhaps D is TRBD1 or TRBD2 (6 bases each). CDR3 length: 12 residues. Trimming removed 6 bases from V and 12 bases from J, with 17 bases in between. CDR1 and CDR2 from the germline V gene are DFQATT and SNEGSKA (reference sequence). CDR3 region: CSAINLGGKLFF. The CDR3 nucleotides read TGCAGTGCCATTAATTTAGGGGGGAAGCTGTTTTTT.

Ten or more counts support this clonotype. This sequence joins TRBV6-5 and TRBJ2-3, with 8 nucleotides matching TRBD1. The germline V gene encodes CDR1 MNHEY and CDR2 SVGAGI. The CDR3 contains 15 residues. V lost 2 bases and J lost 1; bases outside the gene matches: 2. The chain's CDR3 is CASSYGGQGTDTQYF. CDR3 coding DNA: TGTGCCAGCAGTTACGGGGGACAGGGCACAGATACGCAGTATTTT.

This chain links TRBV19 with TRBJ1-5; TRBD1 agrees at 7 bases. This CDR3 spans 16 amino acids. The trim removed 5 bases at V and 4 bases at J, leaving 11 bases unmatched. Germline loops: CDR1 LNHDA, CDR2 SQIVND (reference sequence). CDR3 nucleotides: TGTGCCAGTAGTTTCCGACAGGGCGAGAGGAATCAGCCCCAGCATTTT. Translating gives CASSFRQGERNQPQHF.

At least ten counts were recorded for this clonotype. This chain connects TRBV27 to TRBJ2-1, with 8 positions matching TRBD1. Germline V gene sequence: CDR1 MNHEY, CDR2 SMNVEV (reference sequence). With V trimmed by 10 bases and J by 3 bases, 5 bases remained unmatched. This CDR3 region has 13 residues. The DNA of the CDR3 is TGTGCCACCTCTGGGACAGGCTACAATGAGCAGTTCTTC. Translated, it gives CATSGTGYNEQFF.

This clonotype was seen many times. The rearrangement joins TRBV14 to TRBJ2-7; unclear D gene. The CDR3 is 16 residues long. V was trimmed by 1 base and J by 2 bases, leaving 15 bases between them. Germline values: CDR1 SGHDN, CDR2 FVKESK. CDR3 amino acids: CASSQGSGLKAYEQYF. DNA of the CDR3: TGTGCCAGCAGCCAAGGATCTGGGTTGAAAGCCTACGAGCAGTACTTC. Full variable domain (missing parts from reference TRBV14 and TRBJ2-7): EAGVTQFPSHSVIEKGQTVTLRCDPISGHDNLYWYRRVMGKEIKFLLHFVKESKQDESGMPNNRFLAERTGGTYSTLKVQPAELEDSGVYFCASSQGSGLKAYEQYFGPGTRLTVT.

Ten or more counts support this clonotype. V gene TRBV12-3 or TRBV12-4 combines with J gene TRBJ1-1; D possibly corresponds to TRBD1 (5 bases). The CDR3 length is 12 residues. Trimming took 8 bases from V and 5 from J, leaving 12 bases between them. The chain's CDR3 is CASAGAGTEAFF. DNA of the CDR3: TGTGCCAGCGCTGGGGCGGGAACTGAAGCTTTCTTT.

For this clonotype: A much larger clone sits a single nucleotide away, making a read error possible. The chain combines TRBV20-1 with TRBJ2-7; a possible D gene is TRBD1 (7 bases). The CDR3 runs to 14 residues. Trimming took 5 bases from V and 0 from J, leaving 14 bases between them. Germline assignment: CDR1 DFQATT and CDR2 SNEGSKA (reference sequence). CDR3 sequence: CSAWRGLSSYEQYF. Here the CDR3 DNA reads TGCAGTGCTTGGAGGGGGCTGAGCTCCTACGAGCAGTACTTC.

With regard to this clonotype: The junction and the germline gene differ at one end; a read error may be behind it. The chain couples TRBV3-1 to TRBJ2-1; 11 nucleotides line up with TRBD2. The CDR3 spans 17 residues. Per the germline V gene, CDR1 is LGHDT and CDR2 is YNNKEL (reference sequence). CDR3 nucleotides: TGTGCCATCAGCCCCCTTCTCGGGACTAGCGGTTACAATGAGCAGTTCTTC. It translates to CAISPLLGTSGYNEQFF.

In its sample, this clonotype was seen many times. V and J are TRBV20-1 and TRBJ2-3; TRBD2 agrees at 8 bases. Germline CDR1 DFQATT, CDR2 SNEGSKA (reference sequence). This CDR3 spans 15 amino acids. V shed 6 bases and J 2 bases; nucleotides not matched to a gene: 10. The CDR3 nucleotides are TGCAGTGCAAGGGGGGCGGGAGGTAACACAGATACGCAGTATTTT. Residues: CSARGAGGNTDTQYF.

Ten or more counts support this clonotype. This rearrangement joins TRBV2 to TRBJ1-1, with D possibly TRBD1 on 5 matching bases. This CDR3 contains 14 residues. Trimming removed 8 bases at V and 0 bases at J, with 13 bases between. Germline-derived CDR1 and CDR2 are SNHLY and FYNNEI. This chain's CDR3 is CASHGTVLNTEAFF. The DNA for the CDR3 is TGTGCCAGCCACGGGACCGTCCTGAACACTGAAGCTTTCTTT. Combining the CDR3 with reference TRBV2 and TRBJ1-1 gives the whole variable domain EPEVTQTPSHQVTQMGQEVILRCVPISNHLYFYWYRQILGQKVEFLVSFYNNEISEKSEIFDDQFSVERPDGSNFTLKIRSTKLEDSAMYFCASHGTVLNTEAFFGQGTRLTVV.

This clonotype occurred many times. The gene calls are TRBV7-6 and TRBJ2-3; 10 positions match TRBD2. This CDR3 contains 17 residues. The germline V gene has CDR1 SGHVS and CDR2 FNYEAQ. Unmatched junction bases numbered 6, after V lost 3 bases and J lost 0 bases. The CDR3 region is CASSLDISGRSTDTQYF. CDR3 in DNA: TGTGCCAGCAGCTTGGACATTAGCGGGAGGAGCACAGATACGCAGTATTTT. The full variable domain, completed using reference TRBV7-6 and TRBJ2-3, is GAGVSQSPRYKVTKRGQDVALRCDPISGHVSLYWYRQALGQGPEFLTYFNYEAQQDKSGLPNDRFSAERPEGSISTLTIQRTEQRDSAMYRCASSLDISGRSTDTQYFGPGTRLTVL.

In its sample, this clonotype was seen many times. The genes are TRBV5-1 and TRBJ2-7; the D is unclear. Looked up from germline, CDR1 is SGHRS and CDR2 is YFSETQ. Trimming took off 0 bases at V and 3 bases at J, with 7 bases between the two ends. This CDR3 is 13 amino acids long. In DNA, the CDR3 is TGCGCCAGCAGCTTGGCCCCTAACTACGAGCAGTACTTC. It is translated as CASSLAPNYEQYF.

This clonotype showed up just a few times. The chain uses TRBV23-1 and TRBJ2-5; no reliable D call. TRBV23-1 is an ORF, with its function uncertain. The CDR3 loop spans 20 amino acids. Trimming removed 6 bases at V and 7 bases at J, with 36 bases between. DNA of the CDR3: TGCGCCAGCAGGAAACCCGACCTCCTGCAACTAACCGGGCTCGTGGGGACCCAGTACTTC. Translated: CASRKPDLLQLTGLVGTQYF.

The sample holds many counts of this clonotype. The rearrangement links TRBV5-1 to TRBJ2-1; D may correspond to TRBD1 or TRBD2 (5 bases each). The CDR3 covers 15 residues. Trimming removed 1 base from V and 4 bases from J, with 12 bases in between. Germline CDR1 SGHRS, CDR2 YFSETQ. The CDR3 DNA follows: TGCGCCAGCAGCTTGACGGGGACCTTATACAATGAGCAGTTCTTC. Its translation: CASSLTGTLYNEQFF.

Details on this clonotype: Since a much larger clone is just one base distant, this may be a read error. V gene TRBV4-3 combines with J gene TRBJ2-7; unclear D gene. The V end lost 0 bases, the J end lost 3 bases, and 9 bases lay between the germline ends. In germline, CDR1 is LGHNA, CDR2 YSLEER. The CDR3 has 14 residues. CDR3 in DNA: TGCGCCAGCAGCCAAGATCCCGTAGACTACGAGCAGTACTTC. This sequence encodes CASSQDPVDYEQYF.

V is TRBV7-9 and J is TRBJ1-5; 7 bases are shared with TRBD1. CDR3 size: 15 residues. Germline V gene lookup returns CDR1 SEHNR and CDR2 FQNEAQ (reference sequence). With V trimmed by 4 bases and J by 2 bases, 5 bases remained unmatched. CDR3 sequence reads: CASSYGGTGNQPQHF. In DNA form, the CDR3 reads TGTGCCAGCAGCTACGGAGGGACAGGCAATCAGCCCCAGCATTTT.

This clonotype occurred a few times. The chain couples TRBV10-2 to TRBJ2-1, with 12 bases identical to TRBD2. Germline V gives CDR1 WSHSY, CDR2 SAAADI. The CDR3 consists of 18 residues. With V trimmed by 6 bases and J by 3 bases, 12 bases remained unmatched. The CDR3 region is CASRGGGTSGLYYNEQFF. The CDR3, as DNA: TGCGCCAGCAGAGGGGGGGGGACTAGCGGGTTGTACTACAATGAGCAGTTCTTC.

Ten or more counts support this clonotype. CDR3 sequence: CASSLTETQYF. The DNA of the CDR3 is TGTGCCAGCAGCTTAACAGAGACCCAGTACTTC. The chain links TRBV7-9 to TRBJ2-5; no clear D gene. V dropped 2 bases and J dropped 4 bases, with 2 bases sitting between them. Looked up from germline, CDR1 is SEHNR and CDR2 is FQNEAQ (reference sequence). The CDR3 spans 11 residues.

This clonotype has at least ten counts. Here the CDR3 DNA reads TGTGCCAGCAGCGTAGGAGGTGCTTCTGCGCAGTATTTT. Amino acids: CASSVGGASAQYF. The rearrangement joins TRBV9 to TRBJ2-3; D is unclear. Trimming took 0 bases from V and 10 from J, leaving 12 bases between them. The CDR3 has 13 residues. Germline CDR1 and CDR2: SGDLS and YYNGEE.

The rearrangement links TRBV20-1 to TRBJ2-7; D ambiguous. The CDR3 covers 13 residues. Per germline, CDR1 DFQATT and CDR2 SNEGSKA (reference sequence). The germline V and J ends were trimmed by 0 bases and 1 base, with 7 bases remaining between them. CDR3 residues: CSARDSDSYEQYF. CDR3 bases: TGCAGTGCTAGAGATTCAGATTCCTACGAGCAGTACTTC.

This clonotype was detected ten times or more. The V and J genes are TRBV27 and TRBJ2-1; 7 nucleotides match TRBD2. The ends lost 0 bases at V and 8 bases at J; junction bases unmatched: 13. CDR1 and CDR2 from the germline V gene are MNHEY and SMNVEV (reference sequence). CDR3 length: 17 amino acids. The CDR3 reads CASSLSPWGGPGDEQFF. CDR3 in DNA: TGTGCCAGCAGTTTATCTCCATGGGGAGGGCCGGGGGATGAGCAGTTCTTC.

This clonotype was found many times. This chain links TRBV10-1 with TRBJ2-1; the D gene is possibly TRBD2 (6 bases). Germline V gene sequence: CDR1 WNHNN, CDR2 SYGVQD (reference sequence). The CDR3 has 15 residues. V was shortened by 5 bases and J by 1 base, with 12 bases between the two germline ends. The CDR3, as DNA: TGCGCCAGCAGTTTTAGCGGATCTTCCTACAATGAGCAGTTCTTC. It specifies CASSFSGSSYNEQFF.